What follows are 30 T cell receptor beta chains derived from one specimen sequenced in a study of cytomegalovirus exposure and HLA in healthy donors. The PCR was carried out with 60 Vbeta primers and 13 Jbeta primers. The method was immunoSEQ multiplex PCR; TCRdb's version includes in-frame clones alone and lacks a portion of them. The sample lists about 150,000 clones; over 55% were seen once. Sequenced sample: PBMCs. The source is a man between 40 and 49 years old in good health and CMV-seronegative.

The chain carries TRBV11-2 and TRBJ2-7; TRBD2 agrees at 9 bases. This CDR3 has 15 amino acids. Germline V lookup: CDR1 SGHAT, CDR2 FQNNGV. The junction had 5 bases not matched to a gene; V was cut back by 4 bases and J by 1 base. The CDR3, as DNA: TGTGCCAGCAGCTCGCTAGCGGGGCCATCCTACGAGCAGTACTTC. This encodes CASSSLAGPSYEQYF.

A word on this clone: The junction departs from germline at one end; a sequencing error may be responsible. The CDR3 reads CAASGRARGETQYF. The CDR3 DNA sequence: TGCGCTGCCAGCGGGAGGGCCAGAGGAGAGACCCAGTACTTC. This sequence joins TRBV7-2 and TRBJ2-5; 10 nucleotides agree with TRBD2. The CDR3 extends over 14 amino acids. The germline CDR1 and CDR2 sequences are SGHTA and FQGNSA. The full variable domain, rest sourced from reference TRBV7-2 and TRBJ2-5, is GAGVSQSPSNKVTEKGKDVELRCDPISGHTALYWYRQSLGQGLEFLIYFQGNSAPDKSGLPSDRFSAERTGGSVSTLTIQRTQQEDSAVYLCAASGRARGETQYFGPGTRLLVL.

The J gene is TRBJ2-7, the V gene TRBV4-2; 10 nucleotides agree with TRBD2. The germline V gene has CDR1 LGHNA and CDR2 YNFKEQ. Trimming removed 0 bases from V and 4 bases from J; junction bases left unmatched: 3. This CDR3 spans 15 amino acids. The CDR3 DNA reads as TGTGCCAGCAGCCAAGATTGGACTAGCGGTTACGAGCAGTACTTC. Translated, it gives CASSQDWTSGYEQYF.

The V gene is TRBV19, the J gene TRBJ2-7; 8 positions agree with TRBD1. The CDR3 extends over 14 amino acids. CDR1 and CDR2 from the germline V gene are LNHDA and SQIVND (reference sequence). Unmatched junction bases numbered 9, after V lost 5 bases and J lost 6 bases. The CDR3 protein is CASSFVTGVGEQYF. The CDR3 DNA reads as TGTGCCAGTAGTTTCGTGACAGGGGTTGGCGAGCAGTACTTC.

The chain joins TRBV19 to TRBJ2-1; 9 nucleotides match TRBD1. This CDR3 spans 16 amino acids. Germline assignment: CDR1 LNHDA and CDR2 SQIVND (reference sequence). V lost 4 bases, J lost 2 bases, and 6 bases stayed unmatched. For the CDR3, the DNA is TGTGCCAGTAGTACCCAGGGACAGGGACCCTACAATGAGCAGTTCTTC. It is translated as CASSTQGQGPYNEQFF.

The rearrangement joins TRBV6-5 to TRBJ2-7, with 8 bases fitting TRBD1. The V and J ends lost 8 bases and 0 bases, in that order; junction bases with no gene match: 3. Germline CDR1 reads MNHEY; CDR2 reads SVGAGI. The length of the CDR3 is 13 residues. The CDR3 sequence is CASEDRASYEQYF. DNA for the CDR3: TGTGCCAGCGAGGACAGGGCCTCCTACGAGCAGTACTTC.

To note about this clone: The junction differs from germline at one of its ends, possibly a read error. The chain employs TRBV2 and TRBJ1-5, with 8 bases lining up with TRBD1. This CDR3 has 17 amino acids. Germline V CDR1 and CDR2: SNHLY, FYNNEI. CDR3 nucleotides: TGTGCCAGCAGGGGGACGAGGACAGGGACCTACCCACAGCCCCAGAATTTT. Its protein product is CASRGTRTGTYPQPQNF.

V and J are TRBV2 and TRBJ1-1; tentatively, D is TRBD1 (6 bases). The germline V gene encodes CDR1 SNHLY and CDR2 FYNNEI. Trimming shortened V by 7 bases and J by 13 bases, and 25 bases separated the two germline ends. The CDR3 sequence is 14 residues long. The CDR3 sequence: CASKLPDRPVRGFF. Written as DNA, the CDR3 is TGTGCCAGCAAGCTTCCCGACAGGCCCGTTCGCGGTTTCTTT.

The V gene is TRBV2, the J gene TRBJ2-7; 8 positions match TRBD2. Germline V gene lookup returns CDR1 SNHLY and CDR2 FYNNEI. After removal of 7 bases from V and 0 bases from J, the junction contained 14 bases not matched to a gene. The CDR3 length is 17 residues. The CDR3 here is CASKLGVAGSPSYEQYF. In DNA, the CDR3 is TGTGCCAGCAAACTCGGGGTAGCGGGGAGCCCCTCCTACGAGCAGTACTTC.

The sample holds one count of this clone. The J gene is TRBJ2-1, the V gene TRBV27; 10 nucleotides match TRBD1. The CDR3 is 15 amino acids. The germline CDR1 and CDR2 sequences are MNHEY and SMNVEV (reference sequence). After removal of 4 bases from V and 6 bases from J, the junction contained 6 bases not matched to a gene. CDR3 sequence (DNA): TGTGCCAGCAGTTCCTGGGACAGGGGATCCAATGAGCAGTTCTTC. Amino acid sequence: CASSSWDRGSNEQFF.

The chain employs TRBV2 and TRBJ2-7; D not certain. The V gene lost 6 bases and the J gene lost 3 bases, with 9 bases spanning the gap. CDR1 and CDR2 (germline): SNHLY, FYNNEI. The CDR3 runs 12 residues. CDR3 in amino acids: CASSGEVYEQYF. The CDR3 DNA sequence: TGTGCCAGCAGCGGTGAGGTCTACGAGCAGTACTTC.

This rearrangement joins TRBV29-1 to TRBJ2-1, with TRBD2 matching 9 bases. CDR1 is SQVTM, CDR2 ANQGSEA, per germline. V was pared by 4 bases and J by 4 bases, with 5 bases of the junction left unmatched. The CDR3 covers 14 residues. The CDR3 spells CSVVGLAGYNEQFF. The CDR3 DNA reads TGCAGCGTTGTTGGGCTAGCGGGGTACAATGAGCAGTTCTTC.

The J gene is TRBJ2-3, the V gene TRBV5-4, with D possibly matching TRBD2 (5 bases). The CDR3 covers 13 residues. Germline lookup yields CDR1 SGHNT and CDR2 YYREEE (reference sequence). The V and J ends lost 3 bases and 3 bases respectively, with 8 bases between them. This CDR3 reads CASSSGGTDTQYF. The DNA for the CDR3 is TGTGCCAGCAGCTCGGGCGGGACAGATACGCAGTATTTT. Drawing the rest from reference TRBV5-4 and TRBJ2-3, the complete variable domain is ETGVTQSPTHLIKTRGQQVTLRCSSQSGHNTVSWYQQALGQGPQFIFQYYREEENGRGNFPPRFSGLQFPNYSSELNVNALELDDSALYLCASSSGGTDTQYFGPGTRLTVL.

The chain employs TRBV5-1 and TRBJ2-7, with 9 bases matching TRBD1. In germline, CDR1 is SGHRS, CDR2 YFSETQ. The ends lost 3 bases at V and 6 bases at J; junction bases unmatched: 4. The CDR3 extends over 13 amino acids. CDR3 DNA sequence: TGCGCCAGCAGCTATGGACAGGGGTTCGAGCAGTACTTC. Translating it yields CASSYGQGFEQYF.

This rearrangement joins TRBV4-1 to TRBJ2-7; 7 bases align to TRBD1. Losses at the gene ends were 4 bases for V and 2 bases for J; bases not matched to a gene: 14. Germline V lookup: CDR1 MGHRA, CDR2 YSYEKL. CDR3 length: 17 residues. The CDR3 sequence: CASSPSPRQGSTYEQYF. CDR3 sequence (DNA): TGCGCCAGCAGCCCCTCCCCACGACAGGGAAGCACCTACGAGCAGTACTTC.

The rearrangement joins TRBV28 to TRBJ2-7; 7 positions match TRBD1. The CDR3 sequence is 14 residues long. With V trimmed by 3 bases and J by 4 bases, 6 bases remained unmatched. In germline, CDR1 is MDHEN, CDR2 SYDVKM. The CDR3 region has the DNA TGTGCCAGCAGTTTCTCGAACAGGGGATACGAGCAGTACTTC. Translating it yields CASSFSNRGYEQYF.

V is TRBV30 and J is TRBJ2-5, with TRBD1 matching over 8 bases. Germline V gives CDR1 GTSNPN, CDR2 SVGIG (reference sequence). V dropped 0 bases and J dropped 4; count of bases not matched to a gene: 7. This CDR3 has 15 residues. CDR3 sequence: CAWSVLGRGRETQYF. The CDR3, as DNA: TGTGCCTGGAGTGTACTGGGCAGGGGGCGAGAGACCCAGTACTTC.

The CDR3 DNA is TGCGCCAGCAGCCAAGTGGGGGGTGATGACAATGAGCAGTTCTTC. Protein: CASSQVGGDDNEQFF. The chain links TRBV4-1 to TRBJ2-1; tentative D call: TRBD2 (6 bases). CDR1 and CDR2 from the germline V gene are MGHRA and YSYEKL. The V end lost 1 base, the J end lost 5 bases, and 12 bases lay between the germline ends. The CDR3 runs 15 residues.

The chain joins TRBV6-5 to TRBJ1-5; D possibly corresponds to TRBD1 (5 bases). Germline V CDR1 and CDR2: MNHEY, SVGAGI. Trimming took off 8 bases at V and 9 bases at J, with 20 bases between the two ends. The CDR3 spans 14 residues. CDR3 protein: CASGATQGSWPQHF. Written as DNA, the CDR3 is TGTGCCAGCGGGGCCACGCAGGGTTCTTGGCCCCAGCATTTT.

CDR3 sequence: CASSLGTGGAEAFF. CDR3 bases: TGCGCCAGCAGCTTAGGGACAGGGGGCGCTGAAGCTTTCTTT. This chain connects TRBV5-1 to TRBJ1-1, with 12 bases that match TRBD1. This CDR3 is 14 amino acids long. Germline loops: CDR1 SGHRS, CDR2 YFSETQ. The V and J ends lost 2 bases and 6 bases, in that order; junction bases with no gene match: 2.

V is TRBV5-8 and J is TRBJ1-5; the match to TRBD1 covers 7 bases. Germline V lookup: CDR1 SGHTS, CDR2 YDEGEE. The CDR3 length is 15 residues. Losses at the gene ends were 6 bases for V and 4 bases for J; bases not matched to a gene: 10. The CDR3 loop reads CASNSGQVQNQPQHF. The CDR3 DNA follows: TGTGCCAGCAACTCCGGACAGGTACAAAATCAGCCCCAGCATTTT.

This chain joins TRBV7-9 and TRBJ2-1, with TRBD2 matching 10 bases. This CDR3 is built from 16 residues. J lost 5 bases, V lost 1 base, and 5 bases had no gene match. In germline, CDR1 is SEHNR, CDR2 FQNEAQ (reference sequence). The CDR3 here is CASSLEAAGGNNEQFF. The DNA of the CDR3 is TGTGCCAGCAGCTTAGAAGCAGCGGGAGGGAACAATGAGCAGTTCTTC.

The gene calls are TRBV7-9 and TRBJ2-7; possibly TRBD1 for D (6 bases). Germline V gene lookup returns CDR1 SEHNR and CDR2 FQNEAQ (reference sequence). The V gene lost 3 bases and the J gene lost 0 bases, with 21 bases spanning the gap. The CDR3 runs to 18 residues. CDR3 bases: TGTGCCAGCAGCTTGGGGGCCGTGAGGGGGTCGAGCTCCTACGAGCAGTACTTC. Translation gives CASSLGAVRGSSSYEQYF.

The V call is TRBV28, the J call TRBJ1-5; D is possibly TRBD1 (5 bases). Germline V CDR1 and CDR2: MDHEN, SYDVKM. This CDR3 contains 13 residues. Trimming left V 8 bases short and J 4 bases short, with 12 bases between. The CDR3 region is CASGARYNQPQHF. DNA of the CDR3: TGTGCCAGCGGGGCGCGGTATAATCAGCCCCAGCATTTT. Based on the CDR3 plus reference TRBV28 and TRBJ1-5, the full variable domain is DVKVTQSSRYLVKRTGEKVFLECVQDMDHENMFWYRQDPGLGLRLIYFSYDVKMKEKGDIPEGYSVSREKKERFSLILESASTNQTSMYLCASGARYNQPQHFGDGTRLSIL.

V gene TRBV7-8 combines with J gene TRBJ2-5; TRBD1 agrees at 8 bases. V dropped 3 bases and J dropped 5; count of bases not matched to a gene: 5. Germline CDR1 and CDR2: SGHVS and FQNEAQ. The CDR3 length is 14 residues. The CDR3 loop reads CASSFQGAGETQYF. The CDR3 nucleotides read TGTGCCAGCAGCTTCCAGGGGGCCGGGGAGACCCAGTACTTC.

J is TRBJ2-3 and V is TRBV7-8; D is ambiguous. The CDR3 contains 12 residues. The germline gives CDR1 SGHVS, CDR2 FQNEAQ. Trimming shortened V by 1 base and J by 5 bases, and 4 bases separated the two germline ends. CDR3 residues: CASSLGVDTQYF. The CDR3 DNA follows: TGTGCCAGCAGCTTAGGCGTAGATACGCAGTATTTT. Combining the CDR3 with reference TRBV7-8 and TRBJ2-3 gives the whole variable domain GAGVSQSPRYKVAKRGQDVALRCDPISGHVSLFWYQQALGQGPEFLTYFQNEAQLDKSGLPSDRFFAERPEGSVSTLKIQRTQQEDSAVYLCASSLGVDTQYFGPGTRLTVL.

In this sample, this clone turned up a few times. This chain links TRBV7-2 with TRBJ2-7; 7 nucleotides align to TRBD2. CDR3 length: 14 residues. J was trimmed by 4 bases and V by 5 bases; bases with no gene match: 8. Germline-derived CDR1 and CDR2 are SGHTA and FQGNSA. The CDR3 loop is CASSPASGAYEQYF. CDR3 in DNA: TGTGCCAGCAGCCCAGCTAGCGGAGCTTACGAGCAGTACTTC. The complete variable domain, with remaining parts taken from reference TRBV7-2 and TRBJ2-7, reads GAGVSQSPSNKVTEKGKDVELRCDPISGHTALYWYRQSLGQGLEFLIYFQGNSAPDKSGLPSDRFSAERTGGSVSTLTIQRTQQEDSAVYLCASSPASGAYEQYFGPGTRLTVT.

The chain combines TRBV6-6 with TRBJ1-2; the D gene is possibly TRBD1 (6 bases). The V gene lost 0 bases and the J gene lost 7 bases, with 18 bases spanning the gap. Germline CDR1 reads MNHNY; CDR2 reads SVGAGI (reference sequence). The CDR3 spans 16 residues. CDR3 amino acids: CASSYSPTGGAGGYTF. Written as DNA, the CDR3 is TGTGCCAGCAGTTACTCCCCTACGGGGGGCGCGGGTGGCTACACCTTC.

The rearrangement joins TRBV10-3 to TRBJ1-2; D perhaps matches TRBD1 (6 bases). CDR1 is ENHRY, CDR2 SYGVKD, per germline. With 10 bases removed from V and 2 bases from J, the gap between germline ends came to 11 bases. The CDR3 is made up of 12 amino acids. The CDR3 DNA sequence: TGTGCCACCAACACAGGGAACTATGGCTACACCTTC. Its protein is CATNTGNYGYTF.

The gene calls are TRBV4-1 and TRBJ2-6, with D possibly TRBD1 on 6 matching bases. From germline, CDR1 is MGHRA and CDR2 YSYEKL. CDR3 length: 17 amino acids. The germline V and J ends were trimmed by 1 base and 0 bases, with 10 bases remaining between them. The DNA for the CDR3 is TGCGCCAGCAGCCAAGGGACAGCATACTCTGGGGCCAACGTCCTGACTTTC. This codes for CASSQGTAYSGANVLTF.